These 13 T cell receptor beta chains were sequenced from one sample in a study of blood T cell repertoires in COVID-19. The repertoire was sequenced with immunoSEQ multiplex PCR; TCRdb's copy has only in-frame clones and lacks some. Among around 230,000 clones, over 75% were seen once, and the ten largest hold about 9%. The sample taken for sequencing was PBMCs or T cells enriched from blood (not recorded which). The receptors were sampled from a man between 35 and 55 years old who had recovered from COVID-19.

The chain couples TRBV12-3 or TRBV12-4 to TRBJ1-3, with 7 bases lining up with TRBD1. Trimming removed 8 bases from V and 5 bases from J; junction bases left unmatched: 6. The CDR3 loop spans 13 amino acids. This CDR3 is CASDRQGRNTIYF. CDR3 sequence (DNA): TGTGCCAGCGACCGACAGGGAAGAAACACCATATATTTT.

V is TRBV12-3 or TRBV12-4 and J is TRBJ2-3; D is undetermined. With 6 bases removed from V and 4 bases from J, the gap between germline ends came to 8 bases. The CDR3 runs to 12 residues. This chain's CDR3 is CASSPNSDTQYF. DNA for the CDR3: TGTGCCAGCAGCCCTAATTCAGATACGCAGTATTTT.

The genes are TRBV7-9 and TRBJ2-3, with TRBD2 matching 11 bases. Losses at the gene ends were 5 bases for V and 1 base for J; bases not matched to a gene: 5. The CDR3 sequence is 16 residues long. In germline, CDR1 is SEHNR, CDR2 FQNEAQ (reference sequence). This CDR3 reads CASSLRLAGRTDTQYF. The DNA of the CDR3 is TGTGCCAGCAGCCTACGACTAGCGGGGCGCACAGATACGCAGTATTTT.

The V and J genes are TRBV28 and TRBJ2-1; 10 bases line up with TRBD2. Trimming took 5 bases from V and 4 from J; bases not matched to a gene: 5. CDR1 is MDHEN, CDR2 SYDVKM, per germline. The CDR3 is made up of 15 amino acids. The chain's CDR3 is CASSNQRGGYNEQFF. Written as DNA, the CDR3 is TGTGCCAGCAGTAACCAGCGGGGGGGGTACAATGAGCAGTTCTTC.

This chain connects TRBV2 to TRBJ2-3, with 9 bases aligning to TRBD2. CDR3 length equals 16 residues. V lost 5 bases to trimming and J lost 4 bases; unmatched junction nucleotides: 10. Germline CDR1 SNHLY, CDR2 FYNNEI. Here the CDR3 DNA reads TGTGCCAGCAGTCTTGACCCTAGCGGGGCCCCAGATACGCAGTATTTT. Protein sequence: CASSLDPSGAPDTQYF.

V is TRBV5-4 and J is TRBJ1-2, with 8 bases identical to TRBD1. With V trimmed by 3 bases and J by 7 bases, 5 bases remained unmatched. Germline V gene lookup returns CDR1 SGHNT and CDR2 YYREEE (reference sequence). The CDR3 is made up of 13 amino acids. The CDR3 coding sequence is TGTGCCAGCAGCTCCGGACAGGGAGGTGGCTACACCTTC. Translated, it gives CASSSGQGGGYTF.

The chain recombines TRBV18 with TRBJ1-2; TRBD1 aligns across 7 bases. J was trimmed by 0 bases and V by 6 bases; bases with no gene match: 4. This CDR3 is 14 amino acids long. CDR1 and CDR2 from the germline V gene are KGHSH and LQKENI. This chain's CDR3 is CASSQGGSNYGYTF. In DNA form, the CDR3 reads TGTGCCAGCTCCCAGGGGGGATCTAACTATGGCTACACCTTC.

This sequence joins TRBV5-5 and TRBJ2-1; 7 nucleotides match TRBD1. The CDR3 is 15 amino acids. V lost 1 base to trimming and J lost 0 bases; unmatched junction nucleotides: 1. The V gene's germline CDR1 is SGHKS and CDR2 YYEKEE (reference sequence). The CDR3 bases are TGTGCCAGCAGCTTGTGGGACAGCTCCTACAATGAGCAGTTCTTC. Protein product: CASSLWDSSYNEQFF. Filled out from reference TRBV5-5 and TRBJ2-1, the complete variable domain reads DAGVTQSPTHLIKTRGQQVTLRCSPISGHKSVSWYQQVLGQGPQFIFQYYEKEERGRGNFPDRFSARQFPNYSSELNVNALLLGDSALYLCASSLWDSSYNEQFFGPGTRLTVL.

The V gene is TRBV18, the J gene TRBJ1-1; tentative D call: TRBD1 (5 bases). Germline V gives CDR1 KGHSH, CDR2 LQKENI. The CDR3 length is 15 residues. V was shortened by 5 bases and J by 2 bases, with 15 bases between the two germline ends. The CDR3 is CASSSAGRTNTEAFF. DNA of the CDR3: TGTGCCAGCTCATCTGCGGGACGGACAAACACTGAAGCTTTCTTT.

Comments on this clone: This CDR3 fails to terminate in the conserved phenylalanine or tryptophan, so it likely reflects a read error. Because the CDR3's place on the DNA is in doubt, the DNA is left out and the CDR3 is given as listed by TCRdb. This sequence joins TRBV21-1 and TRBJ1-1; the DNA was not compared with TRBD1, the D call given in the table. TRBV21-1 represents a pseudogene. The CDR3 spans 13 amino acids, including both terminal residues. The CDR3 here is CASSGFWAKKRVV.

This rearrangement joins TRBV11-2 to TRBJ2-3; the D gene is possibly TRBD2 (5 bases). CDR1 is SGHAT, CDR2 FQNNGV, per germline. The CDR3 has 15 amino acids. Trimming pared 2 bases from V and 5 bases from J, leaving 14 bases between. The CDR3 sequence is CASSLRAREGDTQYF. In DNA, the CDR3 is TGTGCCAGCAGCTTACGGGCTAGAGAGGGAGATACGCAGTATTTT.

V and J are TRBV10-3 and TRBJ2-2; 8 nucleotides line up with TRBD1. CDR3 length: 15 residues. Germline CDR1 reads ENHRY; CDR2 reads SYGVKD. The V gene end was trimmed by 6 bases and the J gene end by 2 bases; junction bases not matched to a gene: 5. The CDR3 region is CAISPGQDNTGELFF. The CDR3 nucleotides are TGTGCCATCAGCCCGGGACAGGATAACACCGGGGAGCTGTTTTTT.

The V and J genes are TRBV5-1 and TRBJ2-6, with a possible D match to TRBD2 (5 bases). The CDR3 spans 17 residues. V shed 3 bases and J shed 0 bases, with 13 bases lying between them. Looked up from germline, CDR1 is SGHRS and CDR2 is YFSETQ. The CDR3 region has the DNA TGCGCCAGCAGCTCCTACTCTAGCTTCTCTGGGGCCAACGTCCTGACTTTC. It specifies CASSSYSSFSGANVLTF.